Listed here are 21 T cell receptor beta chains from one sample, sequenced in a study of OX40 agonist ivuxolimab in advanced cancers. Sequenced by immunoSEQ multiplex PCR; TCRdb stores in-frame clones only, minus some. This sample has more than 65,000 clones, with 90% found just once. The sample consisted of CD4+ or CD8+ T cells sorted from blood, taken in a trial of the OX40 agonist ivuxolimab. These receptors came from an adult with an advanced solid tumor such as melanoma, head and neck, liver or kidney cancer.

This clone has just a few counts. The chain employs TRBV18 and TRBJ1-1; 8 bases match TRBD1. The germline V gene encodes CDR1 KGHSH and CDR2 LQKENI. The CDR3 totals 14 residues. J lost 3 bases, V lost 2 bases, and 2 bases had no gene match. CDR3 sequence (DNA): TGTGCCAGCTCACCAGGCAGGGGGCACACTGAAGCTTTCTTT. Translated, it gives CASSPGRGHTEAFF.

The rearrangement joins TRBV5-1 to TRBJ1-1; unclear D gene. The CDR3 has 15 residues. The V end lost 3 bases, the J end lost 1 base, and 13 bases lay between the germline ends. Germline loops: CDR1 SGHRS, CDR2 YFSETQ. Here the CDR3 reads CASSSFYGENTEAFF. In DNA form, the CDR3 reads TGCGCCAGCAGCTCGTTCTACGGGGAGAACACTGAAGCTTTCTTT.

CDR3 sequence: CASSSKTGQETQYF. CDR3 DNA sequence: TGTGCCAGCAGCTCTAAGACAGGCCAAGAGACCCAGTACTTC. The chain couples TRBV5-4 to TRBJ2-5, with a possible D match to TRBD1 (6 bases). The germline V gene has CDR1 SGHNT and CDR2 YYREEE (reference sequence). The V gene lost 3 bases and the J gene lost 1 base, with 10 bases spanning the gap. This CDR3 has 14 amino acids.

The V and J genes are TRBV11-3 and TRBJ2-7, with 10 positions matching TRBD2. CDR3 length: 15 residues. Losses at the gene ends were 4 bases for V and 5 bases for J; bases not matched to a gene: 8. In germline, CDR1 is SGHNT, CDR2 YENEEA. The CDR3 DNA follows: TGTGCCAGCAGCTCCCGTAGCGGGAGGATAAACGAGCAGTACTTC. Its translation is CASSSRSGRINEQYF. The full variable domain, with the rest looked up from reference TRBV11-3 and TRBJ2-7, is EAGVVQSPRYKIIEKKQPVAFWCNPISGHNTLYWYLQNLGQGPELLIRYENEEAVDDSQLPKDRFSAERLKGVDSTLKIQPAELGDSAVYLCASSSRSGRINEQYFGPGTRLTVT.

V gene TRBV2 combines with J gene TRBJ2-3; 7 positions match TRBD2. CDR1 is SNHLY and CDR2 is FYNNEI in the germline V gene. The CDR3 runs to 13 residues. V was clipped by 3 bases and J by 12 bases; unmatched bases: 9. In nucleotides, the CDR3 is TGTGCCAGCAGTGATCGGGCGGGAGATCCTCAGTATTTT. This translates into CASSDRAGDPQYF.

The rearrangement joins TRBV28 to TRBJ1-2; 7 nucleotides line up with TRBD1. Germline trimming cut 3 bases from V and 4 bases from J; bases unmatched to any gene: 2. CDR3 size: 13 residues. CDR1 is MDHEN, CDR2 SYDVKM, per germline. The CDR3 spells CASSLGTAYGYTF. The CDR3 nucleotides read TGTGCCAGCAGTTTGGGGACAGCCTATGGCTACACCTTC.

This rearrangement joins TRBV7-2 to TRBJ2-3; 13 positions agree with TRBD2. The CDR3 totals 16 residues. CDR1 is SGHTA and CDR2 is FQGNSA in the germline V gene. J was trimmed by 3 bases and V by 5 bases; bases with no gene match: 5. The CDR3 loop reads CASSPRTSGRTDTQYF. The CDR3 nucleotides are TGTGCCAGCAGCCCCCGGACTAGCGGGAGAACAGATACGCAGTATTTT.

The CDR3 region is CASSSGTGGYMTNEKLFF. DNA for the CDR3: TGTGCCAGTAGTTCCGGGACAGGGGGCTACATGACTAATGAAAAACTGTTTTTT. This chain connects TRBV19 to TRBJ1-4, with 12 bases that match TRBD1. CDR1 is LNHDA and CDR2 is SQIVND in the germline V gene (reference sequence). The ends lost 5 bases at V and 2 bases at J; junction bases unmatched: 9. CDR3 length equals 18 residues.

This clone has only one observation. The chain uses TRBV15 and TRBJ1-2; 9 bases fit TRBD1. Germline CDR1 is LNHNV and CDR2 is YYDKDF (reference sequence). CDR3 size: 15 residues. Germline trimming cut 1 base from V and 7 bases from J; bases unmatched to any gene: 7. The CDR3 DNA follows: TGTGCCACCAGCAGAGGTTCGGGGGACAGGGCTGGCTACACCTTC. The encoded protein is CATSRGSGDRAGYTF. Complete variable domain (other parts from reference TRBV15 and TRBJ1-2): DAMVIQNPRYQVTQFGKPVTLSCSQTLNHNVMYWYQQKSSQAPKLLFHYYDKDFNNEADTPDNFQSRRPNTSFCFLDIRSPGLGDTAMYLCATSRGSGDRAGYTFGSGTRLTVV.

Here the CDR3 DNA reads TGTGCCAGCAGCACCGCCGGGCCCTACTACGAGCAGTACTTC. Translated: CASSTAGPYYEQYF. The chain carries TRBV7-9 and TRBJ2-7; D gene ambiguous. The germline gives CDR1 SEHNR, CDR2 FQNEAQ (reference sequence). The V gene lost 5 bases and the J gene lost 3 bases, with 14 bases spanning the gap. The CDR3 loop spans 14 amino acids.

CDR3 amino acids: CASSPSGRSTDTQYF. CDR3 coding DNA: TGTGCCAGCAGTCCCAGCGGGAGGAGCACAGATACGCAGTATTTT. This rearrangement joins TRBV27 to TRBJ2-3; 9 nucleotides align to TRBD2. There are 15 residues in the CDR3. The trim removed 5 bases at V and 0 bases at J, leaving 3 bases unmatched. Per the germline V gene, CDR1 is MNHEY and CDR2 is SMNVEV (reference sequence).

The rearrangement joins TRBV29-1 to TRBJ2-5; TRBD2 is a possible D gene (6 bases). Germline V gene sequence: CDR1 SQVTM, CDR2 ANQGSEA. The ends were cut back, 7 bases at V and 2 bases at J, with 11 bases in the middle. The CDR3 extends over 12 amino acids. DNA for the CDR3: TGCAGCGCGGGAGTTGGGCAAGAGACCCAGTACTTC. Encoded protein: CSAGVGQETQYF.

This clone has a single count. The rearrangement joins TRBV15 to TRBJ1-2; weak D call: TRBD1 (6 bases). CDR1 is LNHNV and CDR2 is YYDKDF in the germline V gene (reference sequence). Trimming shortened V by 3 bases and J by 4 bases, and 9 bases separated the two germline ends. This CDR3 has 13 amino acids. The CDR3 sequence is CATSSDRIYGYTF. DNA of the CDR3: TGTGCCACCAGCAGTGACAGGATCTATGGCTACACCTTC.

The chain employs TRBV7-8 and TRBJ1-1, with 7 bases fitting TRBD1. This CDR3 region has 14 residues. From germline, CDR1 is SGHVS and CDR2 FQNEAQ. V gave up 5 bases and J gave up 1 base; unmatched junction bases: 4. The CDR3 loop is CASSERQGNTEAFF. Here the CDR3 DNA reads TGTGCCAGCAGCGAAAGACAGGGGAACACTGAAGCTTTCTTT.

The chain combines TRBV7-9 with TRBJ2-5; possibly TRBD2 for D (5 bases). The germline gives CDR1 SEHNR, CDR2 FQNEAQ (reference sequence). V was trimmed by 5 bases and J by 4 bases, leaving 20 bases between them. This CDR3 region has 16 residues. The CDR3 region is CASSQAGGGGGETQYF. As DNA, the CDR3 is TGTGCCAGCAGCCAAGCTGGCGGAGGAGGTGGAGAGACCCAGTACTTC.

V and J are TRBV6-5 and TRBJ2-1, with D perhaps TRBD2 (5 bases). This CDR3 has 16 residues. The germline gives CDR1 MNHEY, CDR2 SVGAGI. Trimming stripped 0 bases from V and 4 bases from J, with 13 bases between. As DNA, the CDR3 is TGTGCCAGCAGTTACTCGACGGGGATGGGATACAATGAGCAGTTCTTC. Translation gives CASSYSTGMGYNEQFF.

The chain uses TRBV5-1 and TRBJ1-1, with D maybe TRBD1 (6 bases). The CDR3 runs 15 residues. CDR1 is SGHRS and CDR2 is YFSETQ in the germline V gene. V lost 0 bases, J lost 5 bases, and 14 bases lay in between. CDR3 nucleotides: TGCGCCAGCAGCTTGGGACAGGTCAAGGGGACTGAAGCTTTCTTT. It is translated as CASSLGQVKGTEAFF.

The gene calls are TRBV9 and TRBJ2-5; the match to TRBD2 covers 8 bases. After removal of 4 bases from V and 4 bases from J, the junction contained 9 bases not matched to a gene. The CDR3 sequence is 15 residues long. Per germline, CDR1 SGDLS and CDR2 YYNGEE. CDR3 nucleotide sequence: TGTGCCAGCAGCCCTCGGGTAGCGGGGCTAGAGACCCAGTACTTC. Encoded protein: CASSPRVAGLETQYF.

The rearrangement joins TRBV6-5 to TRBJ1-6, with 7 bases lining up with TRBD1. This CDR3 has 14 amino acids. Looked up from germline, CDR1 is MNHEY and CDR2 is SVGAGI. V was clipped by 4 bases and J by 9 bases; unmatched bases: 6. CDR3 sequence (DNA): TGTGCCAGCAGTTTGACAGGGCAGAGTTCACCCCTCCACTTT. Protein: CASSLTGQSSPLHF.

This sequence joins TRBV7-7 and TRBJ2-1, with D unclear. The CDR3 has 11 residues. In germline, CDR1 is SSHAT, CDR2 FNYEAQ (reference sequence). CDR3 in amino acids: CAKVRRFGRFF. In DNA, the CDR3 is TGTGCTAAAGTCCGGCGGTTCGGACGGTTCTTC.

The chain combines TRBV21-1 with TRBJ1-2. TRBV21-1 is shown as a pseudogene. This CDR3 region has 15 residues. The CDR3 loop is CASTGGIWELYGYTF. The CDR3 DNA reads TGTGCCAGCACGGGCGGAATTTGGGAATTGTATGGCTACACCTTC.